The 14 T cell receptor beta chains below come from one sample, sequenced in a study of CD8+ T cells in alopecia areata. cDNA reverse transcribed from extracted RNA served as the sequencing template. Measured with immunoSEQ multiplex PCR; TCRdb has only the in-frame clones, and not every one. The data show around 120,000 clones, around two fifths seen once. Sequenced input: CD4+ T cells sorted from blood. The receptors derive from a human donor with alopecia areata.

J is TRBJ2-2 and V is TRBV4-3; D uncertain. V lost 11 bases and J lost 0, with 10 bases in between. The CDR3 totals 13 residues. The germline CDR1 and CDR2 sequences are LGHNA and YSLEER. The CDR3 region has the DNA TGCGCCTGTGGCCCCTCGAACACCGGGGAGCTGTTTTTT. It translates to CACGPSNTGELFF.

In its sample, this clone was seen a few times. The genes are TRBV27 and TRBJ2-5; TRBD1 aligns across 11 bases. With V trimmed by 5 bases and J by 5 bases, 7 bases remained unmatched. Germline loops: CDR1 MNHEY, CDR2 SMNVEV (reference sequence). The CDR3 is 15 residues long. In DNA, the CDR3 is TGTGCCAGCAGTAGAGGGACAGGGGGTTCGGAGACCCAGTACTTC. It yields the protein CASSRGTGGSETQYF.

This chain's CDR3 is CASSLVTSVYNEQFF. CDR3 in DNA: TGTGCCAGCAGCTTAGTTACTAGCGTTTACAATGAGCAGTTCTTC. The chain employs TRBV7-2 and TRBJ2-1; 7 bases are shared with TRBD2. CDR1 and CDR2 (germline): SGHTA, FQGNSA. The CDR3 length is 15 residues. The ends lost 1 base at V and 4 bases at J; junction bases unmatched: 4.

The chain links TRBV7-2 to TRBJ1-3, with 11 bases lining up with TRBD1. Losses at the gene ends were 5 bases for V and 7 bases for J; bases not matched to a gene: 7. The length of the CDR3 is 15 residues. The germline CDR1 and CDR2 sequences are SGHTA and FQGNSA. The CDR3 DNA reads as TGTGCCAGCAGCGCCACCGGGACAGGGGGGAACACCATATATTTT. Its protein product is CASSATGTGGNTIYF. The variable domain in full, with the rest retrieved from reference TRBV7-2 and TRBJ1-3, is GAGVSQSPSNKVTEKGKDVELRCDPISGHTALYWYRQSLGQGLEFLIYFQGNSAPDKSGLPSDRFSAERTGGSVSTLTIQRTQQEDSAVYLCASSATGTGGNTIYFGEGSWLTVV.

This clone was seen a few times. The J gene is TRBJ2-7, the V gene TRBV30; possible D gene TRBD1, 6 bases. Germline V gene data show CDR1 as GTSNPN and CDR2 as SVGIG (reference sequence). CDR3 length: 14 amino acids. The germline V and J ends were trimmed by 4 bases and 2 bases, with 15 bases remaining between them. The CDR3 sequence: CAWKGDTLPYEQYF. DNA for the CDR3: TGTGCCTGGAAGGGGGACACCTTGCCCTACGAGCAGTACTTC.

This clone turned up a few times. This sequence joins TRBV2 and TRBJ2-2; D is undetermined. The CDR3 has 14 residues. V was clipped by 3 bases and J by 2 bases, with 7 bases between them. CDR1 and CDR2 (germline): SNHLY, FYNNEI. The CDR3 protein is CASSDIANTGELFF. CDR3 sequence (DNA): TGTGCCAGCAGTGATATTGCTAACACCGGGGAGCTGTTTTTT.

The sample holds a few counts of this clone. The chain has TRBV29-1 and TRBJ1-1, with 10 positions matching TRBD1. From germline, CDR1 is SQVTM and CDR2 ANQGSEA. This CDR3 spans 17 amino acids. Losses at the gene ends were 6 bases for V and 5 bases for J; bases not matched to a gene: 18. CDR3 region: CSVDSGQGDPWRTEAFF. The CDR3 nucleotides read TGCAGCGTCGACTCCGGACAGGGGGACCCCTGGCGAACTGAAGCTTTCTTT.

This clone has just a few counts. This chain connects TRBV9 to TRBJ1-2; no clear D. CDR1 is SGDLS, CDR2 YYNGEE, per germline. The CDR3 consists of 14 residues. V dropped 2 bases and J dropped 4 bases, with 12 bases sitting between them. Written as DNA, the CDR3 is TGTGCCAGCAGCGTCACCGGGGATCCCTATGGCTACACCTTC. The encoded protein is CASSVTGDPYGYTF. The full variable domain, its missing parts supplied by reference TRBV9 and TRBJ1-2, is DSGVTQTPKHLITATGQRVTLRCSPRSGDLSVYWYQQSLDQGLQFLIQYYNGEERAKGNILERFSAQQFPDLHSELNLSSLELGDSALYFCASSVTGDPYGYTFGSGTRLTVV.

The J gene is TRBJ2-3, the V gene TRBV14; 10 nucleotides align to TRBD2. The CDR3 consists of 19 residues. Germline-derived CDR1 and CDR2 are SGHDN and FVKESK. The trim removed 4 bases at V and 2 bases at J, leaving 15 bases unmatched. The CDR3 bases are TGTGCCAGCAGCCCAGCGGGACTAGCGCCCGATAGTCACACAGATACGCAGTATTTT. As protein: CASSPAGLAPDSHTDTQYF.

This clone occurred a few times. The sample contains more than one DNA sequence encoding this CDR3. This sequence joins TRBV28 and TRBJ1-5; D is unclear. CDR1 and CDR2 from the germline V gene are MDHEN and SYDVKM. The V end was cut by 2 bases, the J end by 5 bases, with 1 base between. This CDR3 has 11 residues. The CDR3 DNA reads TGTGCCAGCAGTTTAGATCAGCCCCAGCATTTT. It yields the protein CASSLDQPQHF.

The J gene is TRBJ2-7, the V gene TRBV29-1; D possibly uses TRBD1 or TRBD2 (5 bases each). Germline V lookup: CDR1 SQVTM, CDR2 ANQGSEA. This CDR3 contains 15 residues. With 6 bases removed from V and 6 bases from J, the gap between germline ends came to 24 bases. The CDR3 sequence: CSVGRGGQGLVEQYF. The CDR3 DNA follows: TGCAGCGTCGGTCGGGGCGGGCAGGGCTTGGTCGAGCAGTACTTC.

V and J are TRBV6-5 and TRBJ2-3; D not resolved. V lost 6 bases and J 2 bases, leaving 9 bases between the germline ends. CDR3 length equals 13 residues. Germline V gene lookup returns CDR1 MNHEY and CDR2 SVGAGI. CDR3 in amino acids: CASSLVLTDTQYF. CDR3 nucleotides: TGTGCCAGCAGCCTAGTTCTCACAGATACGCAGTATTTT.

CDR3 sequence reads: CASSLGRGSQKDEQFF. CDR3 bases: TGCGCCAGCAGCTTGGGCCGAGGCAGCCAGAAGGATGAGCAGTTCTTC. The chain links TRBV5-1 to TRBJ2-1, with no clear D. V was pared by 0 bases and J by 8 bases, with 18 bases between. The CDR3 sequence is 16 residues long. CDR1 is SGHRS and CDR2 is YFSETQ in the germline V gene.

The CDR3 DNA reads as TGCAGCGGATCGAGACAGGGGGCCGAAGCTTTCTTT. Amino acids: CSGSRQGAEAFF. This chain uses TRBV29-1 with TRBJ1-1; 10 nucleotides agree with TRBD1. V lost 7 bases to trimming and J lost 8 bases; unmatched junction nucleotides: 7. Looked up from germline, CDR1 is SQVTM and CDR2 is ANQGSEA. There are 12 residues in the CDR3.